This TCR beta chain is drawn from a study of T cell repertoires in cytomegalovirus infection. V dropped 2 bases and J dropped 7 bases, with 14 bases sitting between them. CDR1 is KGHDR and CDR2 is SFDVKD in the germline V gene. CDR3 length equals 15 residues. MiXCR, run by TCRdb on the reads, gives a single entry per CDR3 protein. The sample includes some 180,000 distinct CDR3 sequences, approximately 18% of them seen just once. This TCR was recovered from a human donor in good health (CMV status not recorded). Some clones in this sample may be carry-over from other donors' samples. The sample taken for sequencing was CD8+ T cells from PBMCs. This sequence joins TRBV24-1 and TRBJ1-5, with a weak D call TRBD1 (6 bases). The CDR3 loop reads CATSDSGGLYQPQHF. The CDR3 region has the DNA TGTGCCACCAGTGATTCTGGGGGGCTGTACCAGCCCCAGCATTTT.